This T cell receptor (beta chain) derives from a study of technical replicates of blood from several donors (dated by TCRdb to about 2017). On this clone: What antigen it recognizes has not been identified. No per-base quality is available; no much larger clone lies one base away.

Library generation was performed with the immunoSEQ multiplex PCR assay. The table comes from immuneACCESS by way of TCRdb, which keeps in-frame sequences with V and J called. Part of the clones is missing from these tables; in studies checked, under half for an unresolved V gene and the rest for unknown reasons. This sample is represented by approximately 58,000 clones; more than 70% of them were singletons. Less than 6.5% of the sample goes to the ten largest clones. Reading the germline V gene gives CDR1 MNHEY and CDR2 SVGAGI. V is cut by 6 bases and J by 1 base, and the space between the germline ends is 13 bases. Measured from the cysteine to the phenylalanine, the CDR3 is 15 residues long. This entry keeps only the CDR3 DNA: 45 bases, framed from base 1.

The rearranged segments are TRBV6-5 and TRBJ1-3; the D gene is perhaps TRBD1, from 5 matching bases. This sequence originates from a human donor in good health. Some clones in this sample may be carry-over from other donors' samples. The sequenced sample was PBMCs. This receptor has the CDR3 CASSPTASSGNTIYF. The DNA reads as follows: TGTGCCAGCAGCCCGACAGCCTCGTCTGGAAACACCATATATTTT.